The entry that follows covers one T cell receptor (beta chain) sequence. Its antigen remains unidentified. TCRdb processed the 5' RACE reads anew with MiXCR; each CDR3 protein has one entry. The table records 300,000 or so distinct CDR3 sequences, 6.8% of them present only once. In germline, CDR1 is MGHRA, CDR2 YSYEKL. Trimming took off 1 base at V and 4 bases at J, with 10 bases between the two ends. The CDR3 length is 15 residues. The sample comes from a study of T cells after yellow fever vaccination. Study results and caveats: A large majority of primary-vaccination clones showed up again after the booster (96% CD4, around 90% CD8).

The TCR originated in a man aged 18 to 29 who received the YFV17D yellow fever vaccine. The chain carries TRBV4-1 and TRBJ1-4, with a weak D call TRBD1 (6 bases). The material was PBMCs, obtained roughly seven weeks after the first yellow fever vaccination. For the CDR3, the DNA is TGCGCCAGCAGCCAAGCAGGGGATGGTAATGAAAAACTGTTTTTT. Its protein is CASSQAGDGNEKLFF.